This T cell receptor (beta chain) was recovered during a study of CXCR3-negative and CXCR3-positive naive CD8 T cells. 5' RACE with UMI labels generated the TRB cDNA libraries. With the 5' RACE reads reprocessed, TCRdb shows one record per CDR3 protein and no DNA. Here the sample table reports 45,000 to 70,000 distinct CDR3 sequences. There are 15 residues in the CDR3. The genes are TRBV12-3 or TRBV12-4 and TRBJ2-5; TCRdb picks TRBD1, but there is no DNA to check that call. The TCR sequence derives from a human donor in good health. Some clones in this sample may be carry-over from other donors' samples. Material: memory CD8+ T cells from blood. Here the CDR3 reads CASSQFPDNQDTQYF.